This T cell receptor beta chain is from a study of cytomegalovirus exposure and HLA in healthy donors (dated by TCRdb to 2017 to 2019). Concerning the study at large: In an earlier analysis of roughly 500 of the donors, 250 to 350 Gb of sequence data and 90 million to 130 million unique TCR beta sequences from about 179 million T cells were reported. To study patterns of TCR occurrence, a later analysis re-analyzed previously published TCR beta repertoires from just over 650 donors and added high-resolution HLA genotyping. About 310 gigabases of sequencing data and 70 million to 85 million unique TCR sequences were included in an early release covering 550 to 650 HLA-typed donors. Along with the approximately 650-subject first cohort, a separate validation cohort of 120 different subjects was used. Rather than drawing on any new phenotypic data, the later analysis identified candidate immune exposures from TCR beta sequences and the way those sequences occurred across donors. Because of strong linkage in the cohort, roughly five DR-DQ haplotypes were treated as single units for association and clustering. The study aimed to test whether signatures of past pathogen exposure could be identified by cataloging public T cell receptors. In a later genetic analysis, genome-wide SNP genotypes for about 55% of the roughly 700 donors were used, and that subset was treated as a discovery cohort. Every repertoire in the discovery cohort had been generated on one and the same sequencing platform. The T cell repertoires of 550 to 850 subjects were profiled by immunosequencing and related to cytomegalovirus serostatus. Both class I and class II loci were covered by HLA typing, at four-digit resolution. Typing coverage differed by locus: A, B, C, DRB1 and DQB1 were typed in about 620-640 donors, DQA1 in 522, DPA1 in some 610, and DPB1 in 450 to 490. In an earlier analysis of a few hundred of the donors, high-throughput TCR beta sequencing was used to judge whether each TCR beta V gene segment behaved as functional or pseudogenic. Of the 300 to 450 genotyped donors, 75% to 85% were placed in the genetic ancestry cluster associated with self-reported Caucasian donors. Among about 370 genotyped donors of the cohort, an average of roughly 230,000 unique TCR beta nucleotide sequences was sequenced per donor, of which about 18% were non-productive. Alongside the repertoire data, information on donor age, sex, ethnicity and CMV serostatus was compiled. To predict cytomegalovirus infection status, the study brought together high-throughput TCR immunosequencing, statistical association of individual TCRs with disease status, and machine learning. On the study overall, not on this receptor specifically: According to a later analysis, parvovirus B19, influenza, CMV and Epstein-Barr virus appeared linked to several top co-occurrence clusters. In an earlier analysis of around 500 of the donors, most TCR beta V segments appeared in productive rearrangements about 87% or about 30% of the time, broadly matching IMGT annotations. In a later analysis, some 18,000 TCR beta sequences were associated with specific HLA alleles at a false discovery rate of 0.05. The 87-base-pair reads could not distinguish some IMGT-functional V segments, including TRBV6-2 and TRBV6-3, so those segments were excluded. Sequencing depth was assumed to be roughly uniform across donors in the presence/absence analyses, though that assumption may not hold. In both the original and validation cohorts, the classifier was reported to diagnose cytomegalovirus status with high specificity and sensitivity. A few of the identified cytomegalovirus-associated TCR beta chains were confirmed in vitro to be specific for cytomegalovirus antigens. Because some donors lacked HLA typing at each locus, the association tests relied only on the typed subset. In this cohort, only TCR beta chains were sequenced, and detectable features were limited by the absence of alpha or paired-chain data. According to a later analysis, TCR association rates differed among HLA loci, with DRB1 alleles showing the most associated TCRs and HLA-C alleles showing the fewest. According to the authors, the approach could potentially be generalized to other disease states and immunological phenotypes. Most CMV-associated TCR beta chains appeared to be HLA-restricted in a later analysis, and the HLA associations seemed to be driven largely by CMV exposure. Immune exposure information for the cohort was limited to CMV serostatus. A further reported finding was that TCR beta sequences accurately predicted the HLA-A and HLA-B alleles for most subjects in the first cohort. A group of highly shared sequence variants was considered likely to be a technical artifact of the sequencing pipeline. When HLA alleles, especially DR and DQ, strongly co-occurred, TCR associations were difficult to assign to individual alleles. In the study, 150 to 200 TCR beta chains were listed as associated with cytomegalovirus. Because counts were too low, more than 15 rarely observed V segments, including chromosome 9 orphons, were excluded from the earlier analysis of 587 of the donors. Most TCR sequences were seen in very few donors, while some public TCRs were found in many individuals. Linkage disequilibrium might explain the correlated functional status among segregating V segments, but an unknown experimental factor could not be ruled out. In a later genetic analysis, fewer N-insertions in productive TCRs were reported among donors in an Asian-associated ancestry cluster than the 666-donor mean. An association between a missense DCLRE1C variant and V-gene and J-gene trimming of TCR beta chains was found in a later genetic analysis and replicated in an independent cohort. Compared with equally common non-associated chains, HLA-associated TCR beta chains in a later analysis were more clonally expanded and had lower generation probabilities.

The cohort was made up of around 720 healthy bone marrow donors. All cohort members were sampled while nominally healthy, although unrecorded immune exposures were likely present. The donor tested CMV seropositive and was one of the 289 seropositive cohort members. Every donor gave a peripheral blood sample, and the peripheral blood mononuclear cells from that sample were used for TCR beta sequencing. Genomic DNA extraction from the blood cell samples was performed with the Qiagen DNeasy Blood Extraction Kit. Looking up the germline V gene yields CDR1 SGHDT and CDR2 YYEEEE. Between the V and J ends, shortened by 1 base and 5 bases respectively, the junction contains 6 bases. The cysteine opens and the phenylalanine closes a CDR3 of 13 amino acids. Just the 39-base CDR3 DNA is kept, in frame starting at base 1. Remarks on this clone: The clone's antigen remains unknown. No base quality values were provided; no much bigger clone lies one nucleotide off.

Libraries were prepared through the immunoSEQ multiplex PCR assay. A mixture of 60 forward primers for TCR Vbeta segments and 13 reverse primers for TCR Jbeta segments was used in the multiplex PCR. The CDR3 region of rearranged TCR beta genes was amplified from genomic DNA by a multiplex PCR assay. The Illumina HiSeq System was used to sequence the amplified TCR beta libraries as 87-base-pair reads. Per the authors' processing: A later analysis counted approximately 84 million unique TCR beta chains across the 650 to 700 repertoires, and around 9.9 million of these chains were shared by at least two donors. To remove PCR and sequencing errors, raw reads were error-corrected and collapsed into unique sequences using a nearest-neighbor algorithm that merged closely related sequences. Alignment of CDR3 sequences to IMGT reference sequences was used to assign V, D and J gene segments. For a sequence to be retained, a match of at least six nucleotides was required to both a V gene segment and a J gene segment. Rearrangements were classified as productive when the CDR3 lacked stop codons and remained in frame with V and J, and all other rearrangements were classified as non-productive. CDR3 was defined according to IMGT convention as the region running from the second conserved V-encoded cysteine to the conserved J-encoded phenylalanine. In an earlier analysis of some 550 of the donors, sequences lacking an unambiguous match to a single V gene segment were excluded. In an earlier analysis of approximately 590 of the donors, V segments were called functional above 56.7% productive rearrangements and were called segregating when the between-donor standard deviation exceeded 5%. A statistical classification framework was built for diagnosing cytomegalovirus status from the catalog of TCR beta chain sequences. In a later analysis, V and J genes were assigned by comparing TCR nucleotide sequences against IMGT/GENE-DB human TR gene sequences. In a later analysis, CDR3 sequences and most-parsimonious VDJ recombination scenarios were assigned using the TCRdist pipeline. In a later analysis, every TCR beta chain was defined by the combination of its CDR3 amino acid sequence and its V-gene family, and reads without a unique V-gene family were dropped. In a later analysis, 450 to 600 highly shared, low-generation-probability nucleotide sequences were removed to address suspected cross-contamination and a sequencing artifact. In a later analysis, a clonal expansion index for each public chain was calculated from normalized within-repertoire ranks of inferred template counts. Generation probabilities in a later analysis came from a VDJ recombination model fitted to out-of-frame rearrangements, and those results were checked against IGoR. In a later analysis, hypergeometric tests were used to score TCR-TCR, TCR-HLA and TCR-CMV co-occurrence, with a repertoire-size bias correction applied to TCR pairs. False discovery rates were estimated in a later analysis by permuting HLA or CMV assignments 20 times. In a later analysis, co-occurring TCRs were grouped using DBSCAN, and TCRdist sequence similarity was added for clustering within HLA-allele-positive subsets. For co-occurrence clustering, repertoires with fewer than 30,000 or more than 120,000 public chains were excluded, along with a handful of repertoires with anomalous nucleotide sharing. What TCRdb holds here is the immuneACCESS table cut down to in-frame rearrangements. Part of the clones is not present; checked against another copy, under half of the missing clones reflect an unresolved V gene, and the others are unexplained. Clonal size and the V and J genes are those of that table, whereas D and trimming came from the DNA. The sample table records approximately 220,000 clones; 82% of these occur just once. About 6.4% of the sample belongs to the ten largest clones.

Sequences were obtained from PBMCs. The chain is encoded by TRBV5-6 joined to TRBJ2-2, with no reliable assignment of the D segment. This sequence was found in a man aged 35 to 55 in good health and CMV-seropositive. The DNA is TGTGCCAGCAGCTTGCTACCGACCGGGGAGCTGTTTTTT. This translates into CASSLLPTGELFF.